The rows below give T cell receptor beta chains drawn from one sample of a study of OX40 agonist ivuxolimab in advanced cancers. Libraries were prepared by immunoSEQ multiplex PCR; TCRdb keeps only in-frame clonotypes and omits some of them. The table records about 64,000 clones, about 88% of them present only once. The sample in question was CD4+ or CD8+ T cells sorted from blood, obtained in a trial of the OX40 agonist ivuxolimab. The receptors stem from an adult with an advanced solid tumor such as melanoma, head and neck, liver or kidney cancer. CDR3s include the opening cysteine and the closing phenylalanine or tryptophan. The order of the fields is D gene, J gene, clone size, V gene, CDR3 protein, CDR3 DNA. A D gene is named only where the DNA matches it firmly. Expanded clones are given a class, and other clones once, few, many or no size at all.

.,TRBJ2-5,once,TRBV5-1,CASSWQLSGQETQYF,TGCGCCAGCAGCTGGCAACTTAGTGGGCAAGAGACCCAGTACTTC
.,TRBJ2-6,.,TRBV5-1,CASSLVGNSGANVLTF,TGCGCCAGCAGCTTGGTAGGCAACTCTGGGGCCAACGTCCTGACTTTC
TRBD1,TRBJ1-5,few,TRBV30,CAWRGRGSNQPQHF,TGTGCCTGGAGAGGCAGGGGGAGCAATCAGCCCCAGCATTTT
.,TRBJ2-5,.,TRBV6-6,CASGRQAQETQYF,TGTGCCTCAGGAAGACAGGCCCAAGAGACCCAGTACTTC
TRBD2,TRBJ2-4,.,TRBV28,CASSRSSGREGNIQYF,TGTGCCAGCAGTCGGTCTAGCGGGAGGGAGGGAAACATTCAGTACTTC
.,TRBJ2-1,.,TRBV29-1,CSVEARAANNEQFF,TGCAGCGTTGAAGCGCGGGCAGCTAACAATGAGCAGTTCTTC
TRBD1,TRBJ1-2,few,TRBV30,CAWRDRAGGYTF,TGTGCCTGGAGAGACAGGGCCGGCGGCTACACCTTC
.,TRBJ2-5,.,TRBV7-9,CASSFGTADKTQYF,TGTGCCAGCAGTTTCGGGACGGCGGATAAGACCCAGTACTTC
.,TRBJ1-4,.,TRBV5-5,CASSQGRVNEKLFF,TGTGCCAGCAGCCAAGGAAGGGTTAATGAAAAACTGTTTTTT
TRBD1,TRBJ1-2,.,TRBV28,CASRPRDRVGGYTF,TGTGCCAGCAGACCCCGGGACAGGGTGGGTGGCTACACCTTC
.,TRBJ1-2,.,TRBV30,CAWSSNYGYTF,TGTGCCTGGAGTAGCAACTATGGCTACACCTTC
TRBD2,TRBJ2-2,.,TRBV10-3,CAISGTRLAGGTGELFF,TGTGCCATCAGTGGAACGAGACTAGCGGGAGGAACCGGGGAGCTGTTTTTT
TRBD2,TRBJ2-5,.,TRBV6-5,CASSYASGKETQYF,TGTGCCAGCAGTTACGCTAGCGGAAAAGAGACCCAGTACTTC
.,TRBJ1-4,.,TRBV21-1,CASSNFYRYVATNEKLFF,TGTGCCAGCAGCAACTTTTACAGGTACGTCGCAACTAATGAAAAACTGTTTTTT
.,TRBJ1-2,.,TRBV5-1,CASSLDPEGRIYGYTF,TGCGCCAGCAGCTTGGACCCGGAGGGGAGAATCTATGGCTACACCTTC
.,TRBJ2-2,.,TRBV5-1,CASSLGAGNTGELFF,TGCGCCAGCAGCTTGGGAGCGGGGAACACCGGGGAGCTGTTTTTT
TRBD1,TRBJ2-7,.,TRBV11-2,CASSSGTGNSYEQYF,TGTGCCAGCAGCTCCGGGACAGGGAATTCCTACGAGCAGTACTTC
TRBD2,TRBJ2-1,.,TRBV7-7,CASSLGGTSGSNEQFF,TGTGCTAGCAGCTTAGGTGGGACTAGCGGAAGTAATGAGCAGTTCTTC
.,TRBJ2-7,.,TRBV10-3,CAVSSGTYEQYF,TGTGCCGTCAGTAGCGGAACCTACGAGCAGTACTTC
.,TRBJ2-2,few,TRBV19,CASSANTGELFF,TGTGCCAGTAGTGCGAACACCGGGGAGCTGTTTTTT
.,TRBJ1-2,.,TRBV30,CAWSALDVRSGYTF,TGTGCCTGGAGTGCCTTAGATGTTCGGTCTGGCTACACCTTC
.,TRBJ1-3,.,TRBV15,CATVPGISGNTIYF,TGTGCCACCGTTCCCGGGATCTCTGGAAACACCATATATTTT
.,TRBJ2-7,once,TRBV2,CASTSGGGDYEQYF,TGTGCCAGCACCTCAGGGGGGGGCGACTACGAGCAGTACTTC
.,TRBJ2-5,once,TRBV28,CASSFGSSTTQETQYF,TGTGCCAGCAGTTTTGGCTCCTCGACCACTCAAGAGACCCAGTACTTC
.,TRBJ2-1,.,TRBV5-6,CASSLGSGSSYNEQFF,TGTGCCAGCAGCTTGGGGAGCGGTAGCTCCTACAATGAGCAGTTCTTC
.,TRBJ2-7,.,TRBV19,CASKGEGGEQYF,TGTGCCAGTAAAGGGGAAGGAGGGGAGCAGTACTTC
.,TRBJ2-1,.,TRBV30,CAWNTGHNEQFF,TGTGCCTGGAATACAGGGCACAATGAGCAGTTCTTC
.,TRBJ2-2,.,TRBV5-6,CASSRGPNPTGELFF,TGTGCCAGCAGCAGGGGCCCAAATCCAACCGGGGAGCTGTTTTTT